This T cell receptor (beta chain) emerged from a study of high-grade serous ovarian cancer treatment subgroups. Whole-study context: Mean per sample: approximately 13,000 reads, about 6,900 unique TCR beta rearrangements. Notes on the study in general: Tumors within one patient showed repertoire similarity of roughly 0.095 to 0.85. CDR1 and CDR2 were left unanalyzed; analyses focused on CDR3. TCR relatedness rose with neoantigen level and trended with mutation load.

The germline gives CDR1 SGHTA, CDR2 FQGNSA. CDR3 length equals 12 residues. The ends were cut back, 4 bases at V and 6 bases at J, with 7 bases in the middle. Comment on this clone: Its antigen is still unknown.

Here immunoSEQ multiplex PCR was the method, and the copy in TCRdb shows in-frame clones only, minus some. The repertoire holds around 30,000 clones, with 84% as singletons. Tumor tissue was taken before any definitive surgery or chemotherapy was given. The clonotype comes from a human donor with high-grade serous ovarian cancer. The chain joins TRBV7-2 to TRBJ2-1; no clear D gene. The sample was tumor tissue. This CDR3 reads CASSYPLNEQFF. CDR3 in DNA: TGTGCCAGCAGCTATCCACTCAATGAGCAGTTCTTC.